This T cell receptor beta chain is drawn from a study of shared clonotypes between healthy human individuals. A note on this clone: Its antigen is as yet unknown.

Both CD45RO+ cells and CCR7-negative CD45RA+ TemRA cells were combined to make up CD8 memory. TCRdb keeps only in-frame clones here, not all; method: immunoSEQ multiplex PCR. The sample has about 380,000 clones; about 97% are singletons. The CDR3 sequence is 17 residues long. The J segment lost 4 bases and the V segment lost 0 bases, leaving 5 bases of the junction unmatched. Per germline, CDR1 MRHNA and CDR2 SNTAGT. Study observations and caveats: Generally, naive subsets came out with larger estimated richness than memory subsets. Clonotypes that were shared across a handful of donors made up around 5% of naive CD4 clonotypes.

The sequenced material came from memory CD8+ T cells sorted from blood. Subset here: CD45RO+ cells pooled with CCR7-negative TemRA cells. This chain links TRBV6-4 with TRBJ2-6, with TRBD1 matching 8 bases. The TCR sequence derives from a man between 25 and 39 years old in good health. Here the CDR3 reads CASSDSDRGTGANVLTF. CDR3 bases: TGTGCCAGCAGTGACTCCGACAGGGGTACGGGGGCCAACGTCCTGACTTTC.